Sequencing of this T cell receptor (beta chain) was carried out in a study of human T cells and chemical hapten exposure. TCRdb processed the RACE reads anew with MiXCR; each CDR3 protein has one entry. The repertoire holds about 120,000 distinct CDR3 sequences, with approximately 15% as singletons. Time point reported: patch test 1, 2 weeks after DPC sensitization. Described treatment: therapeutic diphenylcyclopropenone sensitization with weekly scalp DPC. The germline gives CDR1 SQVTM, CDR2 ANQGSEA. The CDR3 sequence is 14 residues long. The J segment lost 2 bases and the V segment lost 6 bases, leaving 4 bases of the junction unmatched.

The rearrangement joins TRBV29-1 to TRBJ1-6; 7 bases map to TRBD1. The sequence was collected from a man between 18 and 29 years old with alopecia areata. Some clones in this sample may be carry-over from other donors' samples. The sequencing here drew on whole blood, taken in connection with sensitization to the hapten diphenylcyclopropenone (DPC). The CDR3 DNA sequence: TGCAGCGTAAAAACAGGGGCCTATAATTCACCCCTCCACTTT. Encoded protein: CSVKTGAYNSPLHF. The entire variable domain, with the rest obtained from reference TRBV29-1 and TRBJ1-6, is as follows: SAVISQKPSRDICQRGTSLTIQCQVDSQVTMMFWYRQQPGQSLTLIATANQGSEATYESGFVIDKFPISRPNLTFSTLTVSNMSPEDSSIYLCSVKTGAYNSPLHFGNGTRLTVT.